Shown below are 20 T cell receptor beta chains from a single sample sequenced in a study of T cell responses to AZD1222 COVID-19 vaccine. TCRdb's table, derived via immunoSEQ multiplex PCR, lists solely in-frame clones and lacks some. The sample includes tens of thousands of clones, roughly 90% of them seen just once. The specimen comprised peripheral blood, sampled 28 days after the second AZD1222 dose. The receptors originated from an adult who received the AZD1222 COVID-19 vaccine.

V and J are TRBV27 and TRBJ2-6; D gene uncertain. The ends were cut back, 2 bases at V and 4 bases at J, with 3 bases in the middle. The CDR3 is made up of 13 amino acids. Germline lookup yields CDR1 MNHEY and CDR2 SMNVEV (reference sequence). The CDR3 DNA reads TGTGCCAGCAGTTTACGAGGGGCCAACGTCCTGACTTTC. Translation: CASSLRGANVLTF.

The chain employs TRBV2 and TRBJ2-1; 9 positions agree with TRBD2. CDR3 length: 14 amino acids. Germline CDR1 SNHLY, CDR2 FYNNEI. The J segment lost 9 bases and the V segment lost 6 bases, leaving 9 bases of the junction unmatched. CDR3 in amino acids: CASSPGLAFREQFF. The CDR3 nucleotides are TGTGCCAGCAGCCCGGGACTAGCATTCCGTGAGCAGTTCTTC.

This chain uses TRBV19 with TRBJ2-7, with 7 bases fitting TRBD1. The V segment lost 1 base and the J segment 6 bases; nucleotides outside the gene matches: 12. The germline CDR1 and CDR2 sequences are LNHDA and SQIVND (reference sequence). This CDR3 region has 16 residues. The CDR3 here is CASSIGGGAISSEQYF. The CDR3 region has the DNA TGTGCCAGTAGTATAGGAGGGGGCGCGATTTCGAGCGAGCAGTACTTC.

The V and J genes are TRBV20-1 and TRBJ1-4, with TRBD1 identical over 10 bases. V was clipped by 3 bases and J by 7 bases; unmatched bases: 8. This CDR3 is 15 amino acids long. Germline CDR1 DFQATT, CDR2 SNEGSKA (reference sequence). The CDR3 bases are TGCAGTGCTAGTTCCTCCGGGACAGGGGTTGAAAAACTGTTTTTT. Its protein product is CSASSSGTGVEKLFF.

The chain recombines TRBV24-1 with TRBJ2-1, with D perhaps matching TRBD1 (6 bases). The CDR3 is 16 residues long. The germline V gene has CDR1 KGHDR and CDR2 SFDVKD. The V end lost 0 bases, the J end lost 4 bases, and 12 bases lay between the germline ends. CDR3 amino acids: CATSDLVRGNYNEQFF. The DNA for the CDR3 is TGTGCCACCAGTGATTTGGTGAGGGGGAATTACAATGAGCAGTTCTTC.

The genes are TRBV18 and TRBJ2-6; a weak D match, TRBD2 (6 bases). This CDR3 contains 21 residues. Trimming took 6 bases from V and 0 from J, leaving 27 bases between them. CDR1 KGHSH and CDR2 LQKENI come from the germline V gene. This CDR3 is CASSPKSLRNMEGSGANVLTF. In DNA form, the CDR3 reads TGTGCCAGCTCGCCGAAGTCTCTCAGAAACATGGAGGGCTCTGGGGCCAACGTCCTGACTTTC.

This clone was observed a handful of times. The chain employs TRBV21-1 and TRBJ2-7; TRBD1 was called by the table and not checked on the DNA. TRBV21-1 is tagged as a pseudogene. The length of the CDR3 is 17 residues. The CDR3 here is CASSKRGTKGAPYEQYF. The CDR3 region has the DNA TGTGCCAGCAGCAAAAGGGGGACGAAAGGGGCCCCCTACGAGCAGTACTTC.

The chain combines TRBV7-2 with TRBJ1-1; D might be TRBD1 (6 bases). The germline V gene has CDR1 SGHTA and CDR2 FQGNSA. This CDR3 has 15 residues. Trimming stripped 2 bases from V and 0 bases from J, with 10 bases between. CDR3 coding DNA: TGTGCCAGCAGCTTATCAGGGGTTCTGAACACTGAAGCTTTCTTT. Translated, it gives CASSLSGVLNTEAFF.

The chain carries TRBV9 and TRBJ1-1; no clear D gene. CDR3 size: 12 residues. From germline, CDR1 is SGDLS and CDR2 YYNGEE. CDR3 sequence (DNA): TGTGCTTCAGGTAACGGGAACACTGAAGCTTTCTTT. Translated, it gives CASGNGNTEAFF.

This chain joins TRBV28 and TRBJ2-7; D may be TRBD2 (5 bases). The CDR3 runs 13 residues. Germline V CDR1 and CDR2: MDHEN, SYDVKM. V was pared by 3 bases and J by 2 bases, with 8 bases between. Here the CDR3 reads CASSLASTYEQYF. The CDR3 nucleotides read TGTGCCAGCAGTTTGGCTAGCACCTACGAGCAGTACTTC.

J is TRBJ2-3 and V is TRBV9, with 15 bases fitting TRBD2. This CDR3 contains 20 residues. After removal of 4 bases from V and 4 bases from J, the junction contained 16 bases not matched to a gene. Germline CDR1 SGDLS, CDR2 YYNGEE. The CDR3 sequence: CASSTEGLAGGTHHPDTQYF. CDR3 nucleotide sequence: TGTGCCAGCAGCACCGAGGGACTAGCGGGAGGAACCCATCACCCAGATACGCAGTATTTT.

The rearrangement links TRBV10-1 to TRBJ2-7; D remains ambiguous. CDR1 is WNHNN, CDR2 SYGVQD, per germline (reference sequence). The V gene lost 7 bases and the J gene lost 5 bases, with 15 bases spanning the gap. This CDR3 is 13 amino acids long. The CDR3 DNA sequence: TGCGCCAGCAATCCCGGGTCACCAAACGAGCAGTACTTC. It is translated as CASNPGSPNEQYF.

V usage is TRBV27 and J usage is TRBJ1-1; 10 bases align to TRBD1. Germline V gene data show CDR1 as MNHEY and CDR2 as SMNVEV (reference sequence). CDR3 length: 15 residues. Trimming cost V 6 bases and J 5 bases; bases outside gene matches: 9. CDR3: CASSNPGTGATEAFF. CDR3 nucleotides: TGTGCCAGCAGCAATCCCGGGACAGGGGCGACTGAAGCTTTCTTT.

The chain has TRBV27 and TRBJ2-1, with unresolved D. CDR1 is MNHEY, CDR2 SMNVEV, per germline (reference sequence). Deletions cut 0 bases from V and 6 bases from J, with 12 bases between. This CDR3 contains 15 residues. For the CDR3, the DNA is TGTGCCAGCAGTTTATCCCCCGATCAGCCCAATGAGCAGTTCTTC. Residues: CASSLSPDQPNEQFF.

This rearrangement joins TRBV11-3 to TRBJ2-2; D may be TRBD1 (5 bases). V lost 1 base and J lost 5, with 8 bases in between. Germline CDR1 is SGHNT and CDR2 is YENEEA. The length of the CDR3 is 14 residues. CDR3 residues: CASSLGTPTGELFF. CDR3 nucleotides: TGTGCCAGCAGCTTAGGGACACCTACCGGGGAGCTGTTTTTT.

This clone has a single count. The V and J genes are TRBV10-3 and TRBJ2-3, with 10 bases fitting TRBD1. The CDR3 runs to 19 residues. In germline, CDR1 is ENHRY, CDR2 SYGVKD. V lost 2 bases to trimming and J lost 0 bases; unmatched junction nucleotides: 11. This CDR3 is CAISETPPPGQGSTDTQYF. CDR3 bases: TGTGCCATCAGTGAGACGCCCCCCCCGGGACAGGGGAGCACAGATACGCAGTATTTT.

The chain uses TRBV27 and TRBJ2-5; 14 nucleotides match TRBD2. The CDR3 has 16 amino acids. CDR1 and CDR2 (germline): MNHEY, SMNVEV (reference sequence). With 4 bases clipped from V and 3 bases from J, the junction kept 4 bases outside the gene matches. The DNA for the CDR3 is TGTGCCAGCAGTTCACCGACTAGCGGGGGGGAAGAGACCCAGTACTTC. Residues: CASSSPTSGGEETQYF.

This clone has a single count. CDR3 sequence reads: CASSQGRDTEAFF. CDR3 DNA sequence: TGTGCCAGCAGCCAGGGACGGGACACTGAAGCTTTCTTT. This chain uses TRBV4-2 with TRBJ1-1; possible D gene TRBD1, 5 bases. Germline V lookup: CDR1 LGHNA, CDR2 YNFKEQ. CDR3 length: 13 residues. The germline V and J ends were trimmed by 3 bases and 3 bases, with 8 bases remaining between them.

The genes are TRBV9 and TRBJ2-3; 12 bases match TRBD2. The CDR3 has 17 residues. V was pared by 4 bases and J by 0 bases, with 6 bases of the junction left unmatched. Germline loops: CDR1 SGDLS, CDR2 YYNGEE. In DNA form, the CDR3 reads TGTGCCAGCAGCACAGGGACTAGCGGGCCTAGCACAGATACGCAGTATTTT. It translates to CASSTGTSGPSTDTQYF.

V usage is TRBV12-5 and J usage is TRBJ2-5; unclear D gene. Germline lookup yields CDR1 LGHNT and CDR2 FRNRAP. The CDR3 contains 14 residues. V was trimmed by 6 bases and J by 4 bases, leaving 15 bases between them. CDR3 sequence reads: CASGSDTLAETQYF. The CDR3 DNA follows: TGTGCTAGTGGCTCCGATACACTGGCAGAGACCCAGTACTTC. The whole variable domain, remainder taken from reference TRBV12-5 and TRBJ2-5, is DARVTQTPRHKVTEMGQEVTMRCQPILGHNTVFWYRQTMMQGLELLAYFRNRAPLDDSGMPKDRFSAEMPDATLATLKIQPSEPRDSAVYFCASGSDTLAETQYFGPGTRLLVL.